The 25 T cell receptor beta chains in this list originate from one sample, sequenced in a study of response to subunit inactivated influenza vaccine listed by TCRdb under 2018. The receptor library was made with RT-PCR. Sequenced on an Illumina HiSeq 2500. TCRdb took the public reads, trimmed them with fastp at Q25, ran MiXCR for clone calling and kept in-frame beta chains. Identical CDR3 proteins give one entry, which carries the most common genes and DNA. This sample has hundreds of thousands of distinct CDR3 sequences in its table, and about 10% of those were observed once. Jointly, the top ten make up about 10% of the sample. Sequencing was performed on PBMCs from blood, taken on the day of vaccination. Receptors were obtained from a man in his fifties who received an inactivated influenza vaccine. Donor details come from another sample of the same person, matched by shared clones.

The sample holds many counts of this clonotype. V usage is TRBV4-3 and J usage is TRBJ2-1; D is uncertain. The CDR3 totals 16 residues. Trimming cost V 0 bases and J 5 bases, with 14 bases left between them. Germline V CDR1 and CDR2: LGHNA, YSLEER. CDR3 sequence reads: CASSQDLAGRHNEQFF. As DNA, the CDR3 is TGCGCCAGCAGCCAAGATCTTGCAGGAAGACACAATGAGCAGTTCTTC.

There are many counts of this clonotype. The chain combines TRBV18 with TRBJ2-3; maybe TRBD2 (6 bases). This CDR3 has 15 residues. Trimming pared 2 bases from V and 2 bases from J, leaving 11 bases between. Germline V CDR1 and CDR2: KGHSH, LQKENI. CDR3 coding DNA: TGTGCCAGCTCACCAGGGGGGACCTACACAGATACGCAGTATTTT. This codes for CASSPGGTYTDTQYF.

The rearrangement uses TRBV12-3 or TRBV12-4 and TRBJ2-3; TRBD2 matches at 8 bases. Trimming removed 3 bases from V and 3 bases from J; junction bases left unmatched: 8. The CDR3 spans 16 residues. In nucleotides, the CDR3 is TGTGCCAGCAGTTTTTTCGGGGGGGGGCCAACAGATACGCAGTATTTT. Translating it yields CASSFFGGGPTDTQYF.

The J gene is TRBJ2-7, the V gene TRBV28; TRBD2 aligns across 9 bases. V lost 2 bases to trimming and J lost 3 bases; unmatched junction nucleotides: 5. Germline loops: CDR1 MDHEN, CDR2 SYDVKM. The CDR3 is made up of 15 amino acids. The CDR3 loop reads CASSLQASGVYEQYF. CDR3 nucleotide sequence: TGTGCCAGCAGTTTACAGGCTAGCGGGGTCTACGAGCAGTACTTC.

This clonotype has a handful of counts. V and J are TRBV6-4 and TRBJ1-6; D uncertain. This CDR3 is 13 amino acids long. Germline-derived CDR1 and CDR2 are MRHNA and SNTAGT. Trimming took 2 bases from V and 6 from J, leaving 5 bases between them. CDR3 residues: CASSDGTNSPLHF. CDR3 DNA sequence: TGTGCCAGCAGTGACGGCACTAATTCACCCCTCCACTTT.

The rearrangement joins TRBV24-1 to TRBJ1-2; 9 nucleotides line up with TRBD1. The length of the CDR3 is 12 residues. Germline loops: CDR1 KGHDR, CDR2 SFDVKD. The V and J ends lost 7 bases and 6 bases, in that order; junction bases with no gene match: 2. CDR3 sequence (DNA): TGTGCCACCAGGGACAGGGGTGATGGCTACACCTTC. This gives the protein CATRDRGDGYTF.

The chain links TRBV3-1 to TRBJ2-3, with D perhaps assigned TRBD1 or TRBD2 (5 bases each). The CDR3 length is 14 residues. CDR1 is LGHDT and CDR2 is YNNKEL in the germline V gene (reference sequence). The V gene lost 4 bases and the J gene lost 1 base, with 9 bases spanning the gap. The CDR3 nucleotides are TGTGCCAGCAGCCCGGGACGGCGCACAGATACGCAGTATTTT. This translates into CASSPGRRTDTQYF.

This clonotype has more than one count but fewer than ten. The chain combines TRBV7-6 with TRBJ2-1, with 10 nucleotides matching TRBD1. CDR3 length: 18 residues. The germline gives CDR1 SGHVS, CDR2 FNYEAQ. The V and J ends lost 5 bases and 6 bases, in that order; junction bases with no gene match: 16. In nucleotides, the CDR3 is TGTGCCAGCAGCCCAAACTACCTGGGACAGGGGTTCGTCAATGAGCAGTTCTTC. Translating it yields CASSPNYLGQGFVNEQFF.

This clonotype was detected a few times. This chain connects TRBV2 to TRBJ1-2, with D possibly being TRBD1 (5 bases). Trimming took off 1 base at V and 3 bases at J, with 9 bases between the two ends. This CDR3 is built from 14 residues. CDR1 SNHLY and CDR2 FYNNEI come from the germline V gene. This CDR3 is CASSEGGVYYGYTF. In DNA form, the CDR3 reads TGTGCCAGCAGTGAAGGAGGGGTTTACTATGGCTACACCTTC.

This chain connects TRBV5-1 to TRBJ2-1, with 8 bases fitting TRBD2. This CDR3 has 15 amino acids. CDR1 is SGHRS and CDR2 is YFSETQ in the germline V gene. V was pared by 3 bases and J by 0 bases, with 2 bases of the junction left unmatched. The CDR3 loop is CASSSGGASYNEQFF. In DNA, the CDR3 is TGCGCCAGCAGCTCCGGGGGGGCCTCCTACAATGAGCAGTTCTTC.

This clonotype was seen more than once but under ten times. The rearrangement links TRBV12-3 or TRBV12-4 to TRBJ2-7; D may be TRBD1 (5 bases). Trimming took 5 bases from V and 0 from J, leaving 23 bases between them. The CDR3 extends over 18 amino acids. CDR3 in amino acids: CASSLGASGAISSYEQYF. DNA of the CDR3: TGTGCCAGCAGTCTTGGGGCGTCTGGGGCCATTAGCTCCTACGAGCAGTACTTC.

This clonotype was observed a handful of times. The V gene is TRBV3-1, the J gene TRBJ2-3, with TRBD2 matching over 10 bases. The CDR3 extends over 18 amino acids. The V and J ends lost 0 bases and 2 bases, in that order; junction bases with no gene match: 8. Germline loops: CDR1 LGHDT, CDR2 YNNKEL (reference sequence). CDR3 DNA sequence: TGTGCCAGCAGCCAAGATCAAGGACTAGCGGTCCCCACAGATACGCAGTATTTT. Amino acid sequence: CASSQDQGLAVPTDTQYF.

This clonotype was detected only a few times. The rearrangement links TRBV29-1 to TRBJ2-2; 9 bases fit TRBD1. From germline, CDR1 is SQVTM and CDR2 ANQGSEA. The CDR3 covers 14 residues. With 5 bases clipped from V and 5 bases from J, the junction kept 6 bases outside the gene matches. In DNA form, the CDR3 reads TGCAGCGTTCCAACAGGGGGCGAGACCGGGGAGCTGTTTTTT. This encodes CSVPTGGETGELFF.

There are a few counts of this clonotype. This chain uses TRBV5-1 with TRBJ2-3; D not resolved. CDR1 and CDR2 from the germline V gene are SGHRS and YFSETQ. Trimming removed 5 bases at V and 6 bases at J, with 10 bases between. The CDR3 extends over 12 amino acids. The CDR3 bases are TGCGCCAGCAGTGAAATAACGGATACGCAGTATTTT. Amino acid sequence: CASSEITDTQYF.

This clonotype was found a few times. The chain employs TRBV11-1 and TRBJ1-1; tentatively, D is TRBD1 (6 bases). Germline CDR1 and CDR2: SGHAT and FQDESV (reference sequence). Trimming left V 5 bases short and J 0 bases short, with 22 bases between. The CDR3 length is 18 residues. The CDR3 coding sequence is TGTGCCAGCAGCCCCCTACCCCTTTTACAGGGCCTGAACACTGAAGCTTTCTTT. Translated, it gives CASSPLPLLQGLNTEAFF.

The chain joins TRBV7-9 to TRBJ1-1; 10 bases match TRBD1. Trimming at V came to 1 base and at J to 1 base, leaving 3 bases not matched to a gene. CDR1 is SEHNR, CDR2 FQNEAQ, per germline (reference sequence). The CDR3 length is 16 residues. CDR3 region: CASSLGGQGRNTEAFF. The CDR3 coding sequence is TGTGCCAGCAGCTTAGGGGGACAGGGGAGGAACACTGAAGCTTTCTTT.

This clonotype appeared many times. The rearrangement joins TRBV7-2 to TRBJ2-5; 11 bases are shared with TRBD2. V gave up 4 bases and J gave up 5 bases; unmatched junction bases: 3. The germline gives CDR1 SGHTA, CDR2 FQGNSA. The CDR3 length is 14 residues. This CDR3 is CASSYSGRVETQYF. DNA for the CDR3: TGTGCCAGCAGCTATAGCGGGAGGGTTGAGACCCAGTACTTC.

This clonotype was counted only a few times. This chain uses TRBV5-1 with TRBJ2-1; 14 bases match TRBD2. Germline CDR1 and CDR2: SGHRS and YFSETQ. Losses at the gene ends were 4 bases for V and 2 bases for J; bases not matched to a gene: 11. The CDR3 has 19 residues. The CDR3 region is CASSPGLGLAGDPYNEQFF. For the CDR3, the DNA is TGCGCCAGCAGCCCGGGCCTGGGACTAGCGGGAGACCCCTACAATGAGCAGTTCTTC.

The rearrangement joins TRBV11-2 to TRBJ2-3; perhaps D is TRBD1 or TRBD2 (5 bases each). The germline V and J ends were trimmed by 0 bases and 1 base, with 11 bases remaining between them. The CDR3 spans 16 residues. Germline values: CDR1 SGHAT, CDR2 FQNNGV. CDR3: CASSLDTGTRTDTQYF. DNA of the CDR3: TGTGCCAGCAGCTTAGATACCGGGACCCGCACAGATACGCAGTATTTT.

The chain combines TRBV15 with TRBJ2-5, with D unclear. The germline V and J ends were trimmed by 3 bases and 6 bases, with 17 bases remaining between them. Germline CDR1 is LNHNV and CDR2 is YYDKDF (reference sequence). CDR3 length equals 15 residues. DNA of the CDR3: TGTGCCACCAGCAGTCTGTGGGAAGGCCGGAAGACCCAGTACTTC. This codes for CATSSLWEGRKTQYF. Full variable domain (remainder filled in from reference TRBV15 and TRBJ2-5): DAMVIQNPRYQVTQFGKPVTLSCSQTLNHNVMYWYQQKSSQAPKLLFHYYDKDFNNEADTPDNFQSRRPNTSFCFLDIRSPGLGDTAMYLCATSSLWEGRKTQYFGPGTRLLVL.

In its sample, this clonotype was seen a few times. The rearrangement joins TRBV20-1 to TRBJ2-7; possible D gene TRBD2, 7 bases. Germline CDR1 is DFQATT and CDR2 is SNEGSKA (reference sequence). The CDR3 is 16 residues long. V lost 6 bases to trimming and J lost 2 bases, with 23 bases between them. The chain's CDR3 is CSAEGGPPLQAYEQYF. For the CDR3, the DNA is TGCAGTGCCGAGGGGGGGCCCCCTTTACAAGCCTACGAGCAGTACTTC.

J is TRBJ2-6 and V is TRBV30; D call uncertain. The length of the CDR3 is 17 residues. Germline V lookup: CDR1 GTSNPN, CDR2 SVGIG (reference sequence). V lost 3 bases and J 1 base, leaving 16 bases between the germline ends. As DNA, the CDR3 is TGTGCCTGGAGCAAAAGTAAGGGCTATTCTGGGGCCAACGTCCTGACTTTC. Translated: CAWSKSKGYSGANVLTF.

This clonotype was detected a few times. The chain uses TRBV20-1 and TRBJ2-7; 7 bases are shared with TRBD1. The CDR3 is 13 residues long. In germline, CDR1 is DFQATT, CDR2 SNEGSKA (reference sequence). J gave up 4 bases and V 6 bases, and 9 bases lay outside the gene matches. The CDR3 bases are TGCAGTGCAGAGGGGACAGACGAATACGAGCAGTACTTC. This sequence encodes CSAEGTDEYEQYF.

This clonotype was seen more than once but under ten times. The chain combines TRBV6-5 with TRBJ2-1; either TRBD1 or TRBD2 may supply D (5 bases each). The ends were cut back, 4 bases at V and 1 base at J, with 11 bases in the middle. The CDR3 covers 15 residues. The germline gives CDR1 MNHEY, CDR2 SVGAGI. The CDR3 loop is CASSLRGASYNEQFF. CDR3 coding DNA: TGTGCCAGCAGTTTGAGGGGAGCTTCCTACAATGAGCAGTTCTTC.

The chain links TRBV2 to TRBJ1-1, with D unresolved. The germline V gene has CDR1 SNHLY and CDR2 FYNNEI. V lost 7 bases and J 0 bases, leaving 12 bases between the germline ends. This CDR3 spans 14 amino acids. CDR3 region: CASTHRQMNTEAFF. CDR3 nucleotide sequence: TGTGCCAGCACCCATCGCCAAATGAACACTGAAGCTTTCTTT.